This T cell receptor (beta chain) appears in the sequencing data of a study of cytomegalovirus exposure and HLA in healthy donors. As regards this clone: What it binds is not known.

13 Jbeta primers and 60 Vbeta primers were used for the PCR. The repertoire was sequenced with immunoSEQ multiplex PCR; TCRdb's copy has only in-frame clones and lacks some. The table has roughly 150,000 clones, 70% to 75% seen once. The study, taken as a whole, reports: In vitro experiments confirmed that three CMV-associated chains were specific for CMV antigens.

The CDR3 is 14 amino acids. Trimming removed 3 bases from V and 2 bases from J, with 11 bases in between. Germline loops: CDR1 GTSNPN, CDR2 SVGIG (reference sequence). The V and J genes are TRBV30 and TRBJ2-1, with TRBD1 as a possible D gene (6 bases). The TCR sequence derives from a man aged 18 to 30 in good health and CMV-seropositive. The specimen was PBMCs. CDR3: CAWSQGTPYNEQFF. In DNA, the CDR3 is TGTGCCTGGAGCCAGGGGACCCCCTACAATGAGCAGTTCTTC.